The sequence of this T cell receptor beta chain was determined in a study of T cells in Graves' hyperthyroidism and ophthalmopathy. Study outcomes and limitations: Also found in blood were most expanded thyroid clonotypes above 0.001. The model predicted ophthalmopathy a median around six months before onset.

The ends were cut back, 1 base at V and 2 bases at J, with 9 bases in the middle. The CDR3 is 15 residues long. CDR1 is MDHEN and CDR2 is SYDVKM in the germline V gene. This clonotype was seen many times. Its antigen is as yet unknown. An absence of ophthalmopathy progression within 18 months meant stable Graves' hyperthyroidism. The study left out patients who had uncontrolled infection, other autoimmune disease, pregnancy or lactation. RNA transcripts provided the source from which TCR beta CDR3 regions were amplified. In the first-round RT-PCR of the TCR CDR3, the HTBI primer set was used. TCRdb reanalysed the multiplex PCR reads using MiXCR and keeps one entry per CDR3 protein. The profile shows hundreds of thousands of distinct CDR3 sequences, about 15% of them singletons.

This clonotype was sampled from a woman between 18 and 30 years old with Graves' hyperthyroidism. V usage is TRBV28 and J usage is TRBJ2-1, with unresolved D. Sequencing was performed on blood. The CDR3: CASSLSGNPYNEQFF. CDR3 DNA sequence: TGTGCCAGCAGTTTATCCGGAAACCCCTACAATGAGCAGTTCTTC.